Each of the 22 T cell receptor beta chains below was sequenced from the same sample in a study of T cell responses to AZD1222 COVID-19 vaccine. Profiling relied on immunoSEQ multiplex PCR, and the TCRdb table lists in-frame clones only, not all of them. This sample has about 140,000 clones, with over 65% found just once. The material was peripheral blood, obtained on day 0 of AZD1222 vaccination. These receptors were taken from an adult in good health.

The chain combines TRBV28 with TRBJ1-4; D unresolved. The V end was cut by 6 bases, the J end by 1 base, with 12 bases between. Germline loops: CDR1 MDHEN, CDR2 SYDVKM. This CDR3 region has 15 residues. The CDR3 here is CASRSLGKTNEKLFF. As DNA, the CDR3 is TGTGCCAGCAGATCCCTCGGGAAAACTAATGAAAAACTGTTTTTT.

This clone was detected once. V usage is TRBV3-1 (or the pseudogene TRBV3-2) and J usage is TRBJ1-2, with TRBD1 matching 11 bases. CDR1 and CDR2 from the germline V gene are LGHDT and YNNKEL (reference sequence). This CDR3 has 16 residues. V was pared by 2 bases and J by 8 bases, with 10 bases of the junction left unmatched. Here the CDR3 DNA reads TGTGCCAGCAGCCAAACACACCGGGACAGGGGGATCGGCTACACCTTC. Its translation: CASSQTHRDRGIGYTF.

This clone has only one observation. The genes are TRBV5-1 and TRBJ1-2; the D gene is possibly TRBD1 (5 bases). V lost 4 bases and J lost 2, with 9 bases in between. This CDR3 contains 13 residues. CDR1 and CDR2 (germline): SGHRS, YFSETQ. The CDR3 nucleotides read TGCGCCAGCAGCCCGGGACTGAACTATGGCTACACCTTC. It specifies CASSPGLNYGYTF.

Notes on this clone: No conserved phenylalanine or tryptophan is present at the end of the CDR3, so a read error is the likely explanation. The DNA is omitted, as the CDR3 cannot be located on it reliably, and the CDR3 follows TCRdb's listing. The chain couples TRBV25-1 to TRBJ1-1; the table's TRBD1 call for D was not verified on the DNA. CDR1 and CDR2 (germline): MGHDK, SYGVNS. The CDR3 length equals 12 residues, ends included. This chain's CDR3 is CASSAPGHSILL.

The CDR3 is CAGRRAMNTEAFF. As DNA, the CDR3 is TGTGCCGGCCGCCGGGCCATGAACACTGAAGCTTTCTTT. This chain joins TRBV6-5 and TRBJ1-1; D is uncertain. This CDR3 is built from 13 residues. Trimming left V 11 bases short and J 0 bases short, with 13 bases between. Per the germline V gene, CDR1 is MNHEY and CDR2 is SVGAGI.

The sample holds one count of this clone. The rearrangement links TRBV27 to TRBJ1-2; 8 bases are a match to TRBD1. This CDR3 contains 13 residues. Germline trimming cut 3 bases from V and 6 bases from J; bases unmatched to any gene: 3. Germline CDR1 reads MNHEY; CDR2 reads SMNVEV (reference sequence). In DNA, the CDR3 is TGTGCCAGCAGTTTCCCAGGGGGCGATGGCTACACCTTC. Protein sequence: CASSFPGGDGYTF.

This clone was found a few times. V usage is TRBV28 and J usage is TRBJ1-1; D possibly corresponds to TRBD1 (5 bases). Trimming cost V 6 bases and J 4 bases, with 18 bases left between them. CDR1 is MDHEN, CDR2 SYDVKM, per germline. The CDR3 consists of 15 residues. CDR3 in amino acids: CASRGGAIIGTEAFF. The CDR3 nucleotides are TGTGCCAGCAGGGGAGGGGCTATAATCGGCACTGAAGCTTTCTTT.

The chain has TRBV4-2 and TRBJ1-2; a weak D match, TRBD1 (6 bases). Germline CDR1 reads LGHNA; CDR2 reads YNFKEQ. The germline V and J ends were trimmed by 4 bases and 7 bases, with 16 bases remaining between them. The CDR3 runs to 14 residues. The CDR3 protein is CASSRRGRGFGYTF. The CDR3 DNA reads as TGTGCCAGCAGCCGAAGGGGGAGGGGGTTTGGCTACACCTTC.

The chain carries TRBV5-1 and TRBJ1-2; TRBD1 matches at 9 bases. Germline CDR1 and CDR2: SGHRS and YFSETQ. The CDR3 spans 15 residues. The J segment lost 3 bases and the V segment lost 1 base, leaving 4 bases of the junction unmatched. CDR3 bases: TGCGCCAGCAGCTTGCGGACAGGGGTATACTATGGCTACACCTTC. It encodes CASSLRTGVYYGYTF.

The V gene is TRBV27, the J gene TRBJ1-6; D ambiguous. CDR1 is MNHEY, CDR2 SMNVEV, per germline (reference sequence). The CDR3 sequence is 17 residues long. V lost 5 bases, J lost 5 bases, and 19 bases lay in between. CDR3 bases: TGTGCCAGCAGTCTCAACCCCAGGCCCGGGGATAATTCACCCCTCCACTTT. It is translated as CASSLNPRPGDNSPLHF.

This chain links TRBV7-8 with TRBJ1-5; D gene uncertain. V was trimmed by 2 bases and J by 3 bases, leaving 11 bases between them. This CDR3 spans 15 amino acids. Germline V gene lookup returns CDR1 SGHVS and CDR2 FQNEAQ. The CDR3 DNA follows: TGTGCCAGCAGCTTATTAGGGCCGATCAATCAGCCCCAGCATTTT. Translation gives CASSLLGPINQPQHF.

The V and J genes are TRBV4-1 and TRBJ2-4; 7 bases agree with TRBD1. The germline CDR1 and CDR2 sequences are MGHRA and YSYEKL. Unmatched junction bases numbered 5, after V lost 0 bases and J lost 0 bases. The CDR3 contains 17 residues. The CDR3 is CASSQEGTVGAKNIQYF. The CDR3 nucleotides read TGCGCCAGCAGCCAAGAAGGGACAGTGGGAGCCAAAAACATTCAGTACTTC.

The CDR3, as DNA: TGTGCCAGCAGTTACTCGGGGGGACCCTCGAACACTGAAGCTTTCTTT. Translating it yields CASSYSGGPSNTEAFF. This chain uses TRBV6-6 with TRBJ1-1; D might be TRBD1 (5 bases). The CDR3 is 16 amino acids. The V gene's germline CDR1 is MNHNY and CDR2 SVGAGI (reference sequence). V lost 0 bases and J 1 base, leaving 12 bases between the germline ends.

The chain uses TRBV28 and TRBJ1-5; the match to TRBD1 covers 10 bases. This CDR3 contains 13 residues. The germline CDR1 and CDR2 sequences are MDHEN and SYDVKM. The CDR3 coding sequence is TGTTCTTCCGGGACAGGGGAGAGGCAGCCCCAGCATTTT. Its translation: CSSGTGERQPQHF.

J is TRBJ1-1 and V is TRBV4-1; 9 positions match TRBD1. The CDR3 has 15 residues. Germline loops: CDR1 MGHRA, CDR2 YSYEKL. Trimming removed 3 bases from V and 4 bases from J; junction bases left unmatched: 6. CDR3 amino acids: CASSQGGQGSTEAFF. CDR3 coding DNA: TGCGCCAGCAGCCAGGGGGGACAGGGAAGCACTGAAGCTTTCTTT.

The V and J genes are TRBV10-1 and TRBJ2-4; the match to TRBD1 covers 7 bases. With 0 bases clipped from V and 8 bases from J, the junction kept 7 bases outside the gene matches. The CDR3 totals 15 residues. Germline CDR1 WNHNN, CDR2 SYGVQD (reference sequence). The CDR3 loop is CASSESQGVSYIQYF. The DNA of the CDR3 is TGCGCCAGCAGTGAGTCGCAGGGGGTCTCCTACATTCAGTACTTC.

The gene calls are TRBV19 and TRBJ1-2; D uncertain. Trimming left V 7 bases short and J 4 bases short, with 7 bases between. The V gene's germline CDR1 is LNHDA and CDR2 SQIVND (reference sequence). The CDR3 covers 11 residues. The CDR3 loop reads CASTDLYGYTF. Here the CDR3 DNA reads TGTGCCAGTACTGATCTCTATGGCTACACCTTC.

The chain carries TRBV7-2 and TRBJ1-2, with unresolved D. Germline assignment: CDR1 SGHTA and CDR2 FQGNSA. The CDR3 has 17 residues. V was trimmed by 1 base and J by 4 bases, leaving 19 bases between them. CDR3 residues: CASSLESLAGILYGYTF. The CDR3 DNA reads as TGTGCCAGCAGCTTAGAATCGTTGGCAGGAATACTCTATGGCTACACCTTC. Full variable domain (missing parts from reference TRBV7-2 and TRBJ1-2): GAGVSQSPSNKVTEKGKDVELRCDPISGHTALYWYRQSLGQGLEFLIYFQGNSAPDKSGLPSDRFSAERTGGSVSTLTIQRTQQEDSAVYLCASSLESLAGILYGYTFGSGTRLTVV.

The rearrangement joins TRBV5-1 to TRBJ2-1, with unresolved D. There are 11 residues in the CDR3. The germline V gene encodes CDR1 SGHRS and CDR2 YFSETQ. Trimming removed 5 bases at V and 4 bases at J, with 4 bases between. The CDR3 coding sequence is TGCGCCAGCAGGCAGTACAATGAGCAGTTCTTC. The encoded protein is CASRQYNEQFF.

V usage is TRBV28 and J usage is TRBJ2-2, with TRBD1 as a possible D gene (5 bases). Germline loops: CDR1 MDHEN, CDR2 SYDVKM. Trimming took off 3 bases at V and 6 bases at J, with 14 bases between the two ends. CDR3 length equals 15 residues. The CDR3 protein is CASSLGHHSSGELFF. CDR3 bases: TGTGCCAGCAGTTTGGGGCACCACTCATCCGGGGAGCTGTTTTTT. The whole variable domain, filled in from reference TRBV28 and TRBJ2-2, reads DVKVTQSSRYLVKRTGEKVFLECVQDMDHENMFWYRQDPGLGLRLIYFSYDVKMKEKGDIPEGYSVSREKKERFSLILESASTNQTSMYLCASSLGHHSSGELFFGEGSRLTVL.

This clone was counted a few times. The chain is built from TRBV2 and TRBJ2-7; tentative D call: TRBD2 (6 bases). The V end lost 6 bases, the J end lost 6 bases, and 15 bases lay between the germline ends. The CDR3 loop spans 13 amino acids. Per the germline V gene, CDR1 is SNHLY and CDR2 is FYNNEI. The CDR3 DNA reads as TGTGCCAGCAGCCTACAGCACGGGGGCGAGCAGTACTTC. Translating gives CASSLQHGGEQYF.

This rearrangement joins TRBV7-9 to TRBJ2-7, with D tentatively TRBD1 (5 bases). The CDR3 runs to 14 residues. V was pared by 3 bases and J by 2 bases, with 11 bases between. Germline V gene data show CDR1 as SEHNR and CDR2 as FQNEAQ (reference sequence). The CDR3 DNA is TGTGCCAGCAGCTTGAATCAGGGCGCCTACGAGCAGTACTTC. Translated: CASSLNQGAYEQYF.